This T cell receptor (beta chain) is drawn from a study of T cell responses to AZD1222 COVID-19 vaccine. This clone is a singleton in its sample. Its antigen is undetermined. The data were produced by immunoSEQ multiplex PCR, yet TCRdb's version contains in-frame clones alone and is incomplete. The table has about 150,000 clones, roughly nine tenths seen once; the top ten hold approximately 1.5%. Study-level points and caveats: Reports say nearly half of spike-specific TCRs go after unmutated variant regions.

V lost 6 bases and J lost 0; bases outside the gene matches: 4. The germline V gene encodes CDR1 ENHRY and CDR2 SYGVKD. CDR3 size: 15 residues. The sample in question was peripheral blood, obtained on day 0 of AZD1222 vaccination. The clonotype originates from an adult in good health. This chain uses TRBV10-3 with TRBJ2-2, with 7 positions matching TRBD1. CDR3 sequence reads: CAIRAGTANTGELFF. CDR3 DNA: TGTGCCATCAGAGCCGGGACAGCGAACACCGGGGAGCTGTTTTTT.